This T cell receptor beta chain emerged from a study of human T cells and chemical hapten exposure. Germline V gene lookup returns CDR1 MNHEY and CDR2 SVGEGT. V dropped 0 bases and J dropped 5 bases, with 13 bases sitting between them. The length of the CDR3 is 16 residues. TCRdb redid the calling of the RACE reads with MiXCR, one entry per CDR3 protein. The sample has 300,000 to 450,000 distinct CDR3 sequences, about 5.1% seen once. The sample's time point: pre-sensitization, week 0. As to treatment: therapeutic diphenylcyclopropenone sensitization with weekly scalp DPC. This clonotype was counted between two and nine times.

The TCR originated in a woman aged 50 to 60 with alopecia areata. Some clones in this sample may be carry-over from other donors' samples. V and J are TRBV6-2 or TRBV6-3 and TRBJ2-2, with D uncertain. This specimen consisted of whole blood, obtained in connection with sensitization to the hapten diphenylcyclopropenone (DPC). In DNA, the CDR3 is TGTGCCAGCAGTTACTCGAGAGGAAATCCAACCGGGGAGCTGTTTTTT. As protein: CASSYSRGNPTGELFF.